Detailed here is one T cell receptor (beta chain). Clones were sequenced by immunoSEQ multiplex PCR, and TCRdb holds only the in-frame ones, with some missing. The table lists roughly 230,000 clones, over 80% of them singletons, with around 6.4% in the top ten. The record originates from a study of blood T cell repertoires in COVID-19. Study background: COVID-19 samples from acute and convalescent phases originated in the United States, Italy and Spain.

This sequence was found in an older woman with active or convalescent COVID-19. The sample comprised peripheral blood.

Here the CDR3 DNA reads TGTGCCAGCAGCACCCCGGGAAAGCGACATGAGCAGTTCTTC. Protein: CASSTPGKRHEQFF. The chain uses TRBV21-1 and TRBJ2-1; the table's TRBD2 call for D was not verified on the DNA. TRBV21-1 is assigned pseudogene status. The CDR3 is 14 amino acids.